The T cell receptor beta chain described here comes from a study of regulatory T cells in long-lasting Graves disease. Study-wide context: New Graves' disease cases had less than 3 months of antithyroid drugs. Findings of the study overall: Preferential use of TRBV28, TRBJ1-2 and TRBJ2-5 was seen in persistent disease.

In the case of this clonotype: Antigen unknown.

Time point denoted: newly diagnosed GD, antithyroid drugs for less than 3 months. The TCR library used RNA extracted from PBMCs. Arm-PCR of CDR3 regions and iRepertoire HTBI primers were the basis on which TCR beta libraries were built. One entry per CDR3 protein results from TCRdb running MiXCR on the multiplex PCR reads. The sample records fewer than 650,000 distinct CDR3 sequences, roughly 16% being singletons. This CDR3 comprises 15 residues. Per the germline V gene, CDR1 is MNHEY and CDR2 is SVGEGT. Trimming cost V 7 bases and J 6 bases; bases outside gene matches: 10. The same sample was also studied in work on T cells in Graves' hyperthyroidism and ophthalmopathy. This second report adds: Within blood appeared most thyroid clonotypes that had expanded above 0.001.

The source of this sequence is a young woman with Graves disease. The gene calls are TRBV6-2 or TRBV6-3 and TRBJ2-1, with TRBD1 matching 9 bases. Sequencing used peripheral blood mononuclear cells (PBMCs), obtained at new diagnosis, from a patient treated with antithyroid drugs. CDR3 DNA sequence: TGTGCCAGCAAGATGGGACAGGGTAACACCAATGAGCAGTTCTTC. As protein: CASKMGQGNTNEQFF.